The 17 T cell receptor beta chains below come from one sample, sequenced in a study of cytomegalovirus exposure and HLA in healthy donors. It was with 60 Vbeta and 13 Jbeta primers that the PCR ran. The method was immunoSEQ multiplex PCR; TCRdb's version includes in-frame clones alone and lacks a portion of them. The top ten clones hold about 8.3% of a sample with 55,000 to 80,000 clones, approximately 75% of them seen once. Material for sequencing was PBMCs. The receptors were sampled from a man aged 60 to 75 in good health and CMV-seropositive.

The chain employs TRBV5-1 and TRBJ1-3, with no clear D. The CDR3 totals 16 residues. Germline V gene sequence: CDR1 SGHRS, CDR2 YFSETQ. V was shortened by 3 bases and J by 0 bases, with 13 bases between the two germline ends. The CDR3 is CASSSLEGASGNTIYF. CDR3 bases: TGCGCCAGCAGCTCTCTGGAGGGCGCCTCTGGAAACACCATATATTTT.

This clone was observed a few times. The V gene is TRBV4-1, the J gene TRBJ1-2; the D gene is possibly TRBD1 (6 bases). Trimming took 3 bases from V and 5 from J, leaving 19 bases between them. There are 16 residues in the CDR3. Germline assignment: CDR1 MGHRA and CDR2 YSYEKL. This chain's CDR3 is CASSHTTRTDDYGYTF. CDR3 nucleotides: TGCGCCAGCAGCCATACCACCCGGACAGACGATTATGGCTACACCTTC.

The J gene is TRBJ2-1, the V gene TRBV7-9, with 9 bases that match TRBD2. CDR1 is SEHNR and CDR2 is FQNEAQ in the germline V gene (reference sequence). The V segment lost 5 bases and the J segment 9 bases; nucleotides outside the gene matches: 8. The CDR3 is made up of 14 amino acids. In nucleotides, the CDR3 is TGTGCCAGCAGCGCCGGGACTAGCCGTAGTGAGCAGTTCTTC. This sequence encodes CASSAGTSRSEQFF.

The chain combines TRBV5-6 with TRBJ2-2; 10 bases agree with TRBD1. Germline CDR1 and CDR2: SGHDT and YYEEEE. The length of the CDR3 is 16 residues. J gave up 3 bases and V 2 bases, and 4 bases lay outside the gene matches. This CDR3 reads CASSFTGTGDTGELFF. For the CDR3, the DNA is TGTGCCAGCAGCTTTACTGGGACAGGGGACACCGGGGAGCTGTTTTTT.

CDR3 loop: CASSLGGRERHYEQYF. In nucleotides, the CDR3 is TGTGCCAGCAGCTTGGGCGGGCGGGAGAGGCACTACGAGCAGTACTTC. The chain uses TRBV11-3 and TRBJ2-7, with 7 bases aligning to TRBD2. Germline CDR1 reads SGHNT; CDR2 reads YENEEA. J gave up 3 bases and V 3 bases, and 11 bases lay outside the gene matches. This CDR3 has 16 residues.

The chain is built from TRBV2 and TRBJ2-1; TRBD2 agrees at 10 bases. The V gene's germline CDR1 is SNHLY and CDR2 FYNNEI. The trim removed 5 bases at V and 1 base at J, leaving 2 bases unmatched. The CDR3 has 15 amino acids. This CDR3 reads CASSRTSGSYNEQFF. The CDR3 DNA is TGTGCCAGCAGTCGGACTAGCGGTTCCTACAATGAGCAGTTCTTC.

The chain couples TRBV7-2 to TRBJ1-1; TRBD1 aligns across 7 bases. CDR1 SGHTA and CDR2 FQGNSA come from the germline V gene. The CDR3 runs 15 residues. V gave up 6 bases and J gave up 5 bases; unmatched junction bases: 12. The CDR3 DNA is TGTGCCAGCAGGTTAACCGGGACAGTGGGGACTGAAGCTTTCTTT. Its protein is CASRLTGTVGTEAFF.

This chain uses TRBV10-3 with TRBJ2-3; D gene unclear. V shed 0 bases and J shed 4 bases, with 5 bases lying between them. The CDR3 sequence is 13 residues long. Germline values: CDR1 ENHRY, CDR2 SYGVKD. The CDR3 DNA follows: TGTGCCATCAGTGAGTCGGCTCCAGATACGCAGTATTTT. As protein: CAISESAPDTQYF.

A note on this clone: The same CDR3 can be traced to other DNA sequences in this sample. Here the CDR3 reads CASSVVRPTKSVQGNSPLHF. CDR3 sequence (DNA): TGTGCCAGCAGCGTAGTTCGTCCTACTAAGTCGGTTCAGGGAAATTCACCCCTCCACTTT. The V call is TRBV9, the J call TRBJ1-6; tentatively, D is TRBD1 (5 bases). The germline V and J ends were trimmed by 0 bases and 7 bases, with 26 bases remaining between them. The CDR3 consists of 20 residues. The germline V gene has CDR1 SGDLS and CDR2 YYNGEE. The full variable domain, with the rest looked up from reference TRBV9 and TRBJ1-6, is DSGVTQTPKHLITATGQRVTLRCSPRSGDLSVYWYQQSLDQGLQFLIQYYNGEERAKGNILERFSAQQFPDLHSELNLSSLELGDSALYFCASSVVRPTKSVQGNSPLHFGNGTRLTVT.

The chain is built from TRBV5-6 and TRBJ1-5; 10 bases are shared with TRBD1. V was pared by 4 bases and J by 6 bases, with 1 base of the junction left unmatched. The germline V gene has CDR1 SGHDT and CDR2 YYEEEE. This CDR3 contains 13 residues. The CDR3 DNA reads as TGTGCCAGCAGCCGGGACAGGGGTCAGCCCCAGCATTTT. Amino acids: CASSRDRGQPQHF.

This chain connects TRBV15 to TRBJ2-7, with D maybe TRBD1 (5 bases). This CDR3 spans 16 amino acids. The germline gives CDR1 LNHNV, CDR2 YYDKDF (reference sequence). V was shortened by 0 bases and J by 2 bases, with 14 bases between the two germline ends. CDR3 bases: TGTGCCACCAGCAGAGATAAAACAGGCAGAGCCTACGAGCAGTACTTC. It codes for CATSRDKTGRAYEQYF.

In its sample, this clone was seen a few times. V usage is TRBV19 and J usage is TRBJ2-5; D is possibly TRBD1 (5 bases). The V end was cut by 5 bases, the J end by 1 base, with 8 bases between. The CDR3 consists of 13 residues. CDR1 and CDR2 from the germline V gene are LNHDA and SQIVND (reference sequence). The chain's CDR3 is CASSGARQETQYF. For the CDR3, the DNA is TGTGCCAGTAGTGGGGCTCGCCAAGAGACCCAGTACTTC.

The J gene is TRBJ2-7, the V gene TRBV7-9, with a tentative D call TRBD1 (5 bases). V was trimmed by 0 bases and J by 6 bases, leaving 9 bases between them. Germline CDR1 and CDR2: SEHNR and FQNEAQ (reference sequence). This CDR3 has 13 residues. The CDR3 reads CASSLADTPEQYF. The CDR3 DNA sequence: TGTGCCAGCAGCTTAGCGGACACTCCCGAGCAGTACTTC.

The chain employs TRBV9 and TRBJ1-3; tentative D call: TRBD1 (6 bases). Trimming left V 7 bases short and J 2 bases short, with 10 bases between. Germline V gene lookup returns CDR1 SGDLS and CDR2 YYNGEE. The CDR3 extends over 13 amino acids. CDR3 loop: CASGRDTGNTIYF. DNA for the CDR3: TGTGCCAGCGGCCGGGACACTGGAAACACCATATATTTT. Full variable domain (missing parts from reference TRBV9 and TRBJ1-3): DSGVTQTPKHLITATGQRVTLRCSPRSGDLSVYWYQQSLDQGLQFLIQYYNGEERAKGNILERFSAQQFPDLHSELNLSSLELGDSALYFCASGRDTGNTIYFGEGSWLTVV.

The rearrangement joins TRBV25-1 to TRBJ1-1; 8 bases map to TRBD1. V dropped 2 bases and J dropped 10; count of bases not matched to a gene: 9. This CDR3 contains 14 residues. Germline CDR1 is MGHDK and CDR2 is SYGVNS. This CDR3 reads CASSEPQGAGGAFF. The CDR3 DNA follows: TGTGCCAGCAGTGAACCCCAGGGGGCAGGTGGAGCTTTCTTT. The variable domain in full, completed from reference TRBV25-1 and TRBJ1-1, reads EADIYQTPRYLVIGTGKKITLECSQTMGHDKMYWYQQDPGMELHLIHYSYGVNSTEKGDLSSESTVSRIRTEHFPLTLESARPSHTSQYLCASSEPQGAGGAFFGQGTRLTVV.

V is TRBV5-8 and J is TRBJ1-5, with D perhaps matching TRBD1 (6 bases). Trimming removed 2 bases at V and 2 bases at J, with 11 bases between. There are 15 residues in the CDR3. Germline V gives CDR1 SGHTS, CDR2 YDEGEE. The CDR3 DNA is TGTGCCAGCAGCTTAGCGGGACATCGCAATCAGCCCCAGCATTTT. Translated: CASSLAGHRNQPQHF. Complete variable domain (other parts from reference TRBV5-8 and TRBJ1-5): EAGVTQSPTHLIKTRGQQATLRCSPISGHTSVYWYQQALGLGLQFLLWYDEGEERNRGNFPPRFSGRQFPNYSSELNVNALELEDSALYLCASSLAGHRNQPQHFGDGTRLSIL.

This rearrangement joins TRBV10-3 to TRBJ2-5; 8 nucleotides agree with TRBD2. The DNA matches TRBJ2-7 better at its end, which makes the J call doubtful. The germline gives CDR1 ENHRY, CDR2 SYGVKD. This CDR3 has 15 residues. The CDR3 reads CAISESSGGGGEQYF. The CDR3 DNA reads as TGTGCCATCAGTGAGTCATCGGGGGGGGGAGGCGAGCAGTACTTC.